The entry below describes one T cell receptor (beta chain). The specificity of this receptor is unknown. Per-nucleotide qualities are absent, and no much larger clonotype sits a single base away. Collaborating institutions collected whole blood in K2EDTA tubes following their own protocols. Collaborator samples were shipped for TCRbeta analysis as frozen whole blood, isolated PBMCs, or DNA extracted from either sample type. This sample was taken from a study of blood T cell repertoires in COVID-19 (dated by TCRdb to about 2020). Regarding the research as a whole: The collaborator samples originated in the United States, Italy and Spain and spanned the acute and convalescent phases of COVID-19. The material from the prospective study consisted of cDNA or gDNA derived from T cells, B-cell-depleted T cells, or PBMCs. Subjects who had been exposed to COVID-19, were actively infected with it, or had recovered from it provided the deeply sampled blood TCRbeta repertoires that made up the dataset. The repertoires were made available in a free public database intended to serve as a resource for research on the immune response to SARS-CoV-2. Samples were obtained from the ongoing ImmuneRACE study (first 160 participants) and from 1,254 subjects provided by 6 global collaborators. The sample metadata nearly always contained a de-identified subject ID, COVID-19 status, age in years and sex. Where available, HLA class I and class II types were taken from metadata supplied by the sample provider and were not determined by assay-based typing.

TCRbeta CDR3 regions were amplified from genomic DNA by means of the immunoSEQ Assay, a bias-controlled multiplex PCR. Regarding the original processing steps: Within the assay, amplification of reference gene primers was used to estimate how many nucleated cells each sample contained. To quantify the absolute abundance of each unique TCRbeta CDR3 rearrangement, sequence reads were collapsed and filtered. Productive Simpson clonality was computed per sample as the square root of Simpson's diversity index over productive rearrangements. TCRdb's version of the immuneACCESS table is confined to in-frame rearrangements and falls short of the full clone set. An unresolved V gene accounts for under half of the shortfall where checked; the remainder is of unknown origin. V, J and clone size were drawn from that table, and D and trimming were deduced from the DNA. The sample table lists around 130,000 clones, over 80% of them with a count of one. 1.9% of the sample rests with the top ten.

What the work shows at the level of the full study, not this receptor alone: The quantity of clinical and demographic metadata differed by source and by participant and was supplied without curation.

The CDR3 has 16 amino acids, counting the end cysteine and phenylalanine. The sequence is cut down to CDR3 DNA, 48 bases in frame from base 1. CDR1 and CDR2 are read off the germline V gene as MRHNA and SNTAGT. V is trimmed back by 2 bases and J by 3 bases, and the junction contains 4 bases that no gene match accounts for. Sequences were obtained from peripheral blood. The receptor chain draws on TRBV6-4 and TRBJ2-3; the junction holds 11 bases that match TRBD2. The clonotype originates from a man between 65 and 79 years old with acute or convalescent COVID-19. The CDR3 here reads CASSDQASGGTDTQYF. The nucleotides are TGTGCCAGCAGTGACCAGGCTAGCGGGGGGACAGATACGCAGTATTTT.